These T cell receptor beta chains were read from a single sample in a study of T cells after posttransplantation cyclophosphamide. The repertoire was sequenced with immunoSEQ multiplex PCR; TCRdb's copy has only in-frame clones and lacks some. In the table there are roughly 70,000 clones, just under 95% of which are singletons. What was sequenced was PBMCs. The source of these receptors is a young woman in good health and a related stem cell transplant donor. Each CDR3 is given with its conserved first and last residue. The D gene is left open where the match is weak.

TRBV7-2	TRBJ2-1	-	TGTGCCAGCAGCTCATCCCCCGCGATCGATGAGCAGTTCTTC	CASSSSPAIDEQFF
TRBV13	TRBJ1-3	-	TGTGCCAGCAGCTTAGTCGGGACTGGAAACACCATATATTTT	CASSLVGTGNTIYF
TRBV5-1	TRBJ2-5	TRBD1	TGCGCCAGCAGCTTGGAAACCGGGACAGGCCAAGAGACCCAGTACTTC	CASSLETGTGQETQYF
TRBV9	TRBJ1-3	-	TGTGCCAGCAGCCCCCACGCCTCTGGAAACACCATATATTTT	CASSPHASGNTIYF
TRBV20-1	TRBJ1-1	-	TGCAGTGCTAGTAACACTGAAGCTTTCTTT	CSASNTEAFF
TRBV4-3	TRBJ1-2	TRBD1	TGCGCCAGCAGCCCCCCGGGACAGTCCTCGTATGGCTACACCTTC	CASSPPGQSSYGYTF
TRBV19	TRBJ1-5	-	TGTGCCAGTAGTATTGGAGGGGCGGGTGGCAATCAGCCCCAGCATTTT	CASSIGGAGGNQPQHF
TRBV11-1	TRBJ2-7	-	TGTGCCAGCAGCCTCGGGCGGTACGAGCAGTACTTC	CASSLGRYEQYF
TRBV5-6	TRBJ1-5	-	TGTGCCAGCAGCTTGGCCCGGGGTTTCAAACCCCAGCATTTT	CASSLARGFKPQHF
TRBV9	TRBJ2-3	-	TGTGCCAGCAGCGTAGCTGACGGGGCCCTGCGGGGAGTCACAGATACGCAGTATTTT	CASSVADGALRGVTDTQYF
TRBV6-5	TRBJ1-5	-	TGTGCCAGCAGTGTACAAGGGGGGGGCCGTCAGCCCCAGCATTTT	CASSVQGGGRQPQHF
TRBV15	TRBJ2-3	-	TGTGCCACCAGCAGAGATCGTCTAGCTTCCACAGATACGCAGTATTTT	CATSRDRLASTDTQYF
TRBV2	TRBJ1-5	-	TGTGCCAGCAGTGAACTTGGCCTCAATCAGCCCCAGCATTTT	CASSELGLNQPQHF
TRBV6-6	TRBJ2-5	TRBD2	TGTGCCAGCAGTTACCCCGAGCGGGGGGAGACCCAGTACTTC	CASSYPERGETQYF
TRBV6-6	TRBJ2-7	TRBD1	TGTGCCAGCAGGTCTACAGGGGACGAGCAGTACTTC	CASRSTGDEQYF
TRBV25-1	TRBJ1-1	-	TGTGCCAGCAGTCCTAGGGCAGGGCTAGCGGGAGCGTCTGAAGCTTTCTTT	CASSPRAGLAGASEAFF
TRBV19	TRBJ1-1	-	TGTGCCAGTAGTATAGTGGCCACAGGGTGGGCTTTCTTT	CASSIVATGWAFF
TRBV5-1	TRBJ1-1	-	TGCGCCAGCAGCCTATTACAGGGACGGAGCACTGAAGCTTTCTTT	CASSLLQGRSTEAFF
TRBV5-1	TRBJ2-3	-	TGCGCCAGCAGCTTGGTCCTAGAGCCGCAGTATTTT	CASSLVLEPQYF
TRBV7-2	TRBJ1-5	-	TGTGCCAGCAGCTTAGCGGGGGGCGCGAACAATCAGCCCCAGCATTTT	CASSLAGGANNQPQHF
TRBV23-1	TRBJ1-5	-	TGCGCCAGTCATTATATCCGGATTGGGAATCAGCCCCAGCATTTT	CASHYIRIGNQPQHF
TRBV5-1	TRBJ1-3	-	TGCGCCAGCAGCTTGGGGCTTCCTGGAAACACCATATATTTT	CASSLGLPGNTIYF
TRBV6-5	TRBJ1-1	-	TGTGCCAGCAGTTACAGGCGGATGAACACTGAAGCTTTCTTT	CASSYRRMNTEAFF
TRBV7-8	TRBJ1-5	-	TGTGCCAGCAGCTTAGACAGCAATCAGCCCCAGCATTTT	CASSLDSNQPQHF
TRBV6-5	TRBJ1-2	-	TGTGCCAGCAGCCGGGACATGCGTAACTATGGCTACACCTTC	CASSRDMRNYGYTF
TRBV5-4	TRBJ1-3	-	TGTGCCAGCAGCGATCGCTTACAGGGACCCGGAAACACCATATATTTT	CASSDRLQGPGNTIYF
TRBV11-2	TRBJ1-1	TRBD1	TGTGCCAGCAGCCTTACTCAGGGGGCGCTTGCTGAAGCTTTCTTT	CASSLTQGALAEAFF
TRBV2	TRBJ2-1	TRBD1	TGTGCCAGGGGTGGACAGGGGGCTCGGGGTGAGCAGTTCTTC	CARGGQGARGEQFF
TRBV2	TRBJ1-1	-	TGTGCCAGCAGTGGAGGGGCGGGGAACACTGAAGCTTTCTTT	CASSGGAGNTEAFF
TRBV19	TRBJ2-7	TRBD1	TGTGCCAGTAGTCCTCATAGCAGGGGGCTCTACGAGCAGTACTTC	CASSPHSRGLYEQYF
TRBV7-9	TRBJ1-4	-	TGTGCCAGCAGCTTGAGGCAGGGCGGTGAAAAACTGTTTTTT	CASSLRQGGEKLFF
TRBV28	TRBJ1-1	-	TGTGCCAGCACCACTGCCTCTGGAACTGAAGCTTTCTTT	CASTTASGTEAFF